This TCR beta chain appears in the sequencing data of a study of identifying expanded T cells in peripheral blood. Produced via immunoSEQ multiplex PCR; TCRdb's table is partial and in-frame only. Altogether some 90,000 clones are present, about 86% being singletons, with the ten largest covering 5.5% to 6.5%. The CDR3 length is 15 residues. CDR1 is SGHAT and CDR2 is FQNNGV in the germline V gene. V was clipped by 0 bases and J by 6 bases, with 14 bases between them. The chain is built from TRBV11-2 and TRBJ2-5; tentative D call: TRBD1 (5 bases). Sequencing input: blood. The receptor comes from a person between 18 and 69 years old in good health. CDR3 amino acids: CASSLEGHLEKTQYF. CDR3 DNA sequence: TGTGCCAGCAGCTTAGAAGGACACCTTGAAAAGACCCAGTACTTC. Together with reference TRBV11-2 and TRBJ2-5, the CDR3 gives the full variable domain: EAGVAQSPRYKIIEKRQSVAFWCNPISGHATLYWYQQILGQGPKLLIQFQNNGVVDDSQLPKDRFSAERLKGVDSTLKIQPAKLEDSAVYLCASSLEGHLEKTQYFGPGTRLLVL.